Following are 30 T cell receptor beta chains from one sample sequenced in a study of beta chain features in type 1 diabetes. These receptors have no identified antigens. Every bit of the isolated RNA underwent reverse transcription, so sequencing read expressed TCRB transcripts. This table comes from immunoSEQ multiplex PCR, and its TCRdb copy is limited to in-frame clones, with some not included. The sample lists around 260,000 clones, 24% seen once, with 0.012% in the top ten. Regarding the study as a whole: Shorter TCRB CDR3s, moderately but significantly so, were found in Type 1 diabetes patients in all four CD4+ subsets.

Material: naive CD4+ T cells from blood. These receptors were obtained from a woman aged 30 to 39 with type 1 diabetes.

The CDR3 sequence: CASSWTSQETQYF. CDR3 nucleotide sequence: TGTGCCAGCAGTTGGACTAGCCAAGAGACCCAGTACTTC. The genes are TRBV6-6 and TRBJ2-5, with 7 bases fitting TRBD2. Trimming removed 4 bases from V and 1 base from J; junction bases left unmatched: 0. Germline values: CDR1 MNHNY, CDR2 SVGAGI (reference sequence). This CDR3 region has 13 residues.

V and J are TRBV28 and TRBJ2-7; D might be TRBD1 (6 bases). Between the trimmed V and J ends, which lost 4 bases and 6 bases, there was a span of 16 bases. Germline values: CDR1 MDHEN, CDR2 SYDVKM. This CDR3 comprises 14 residues. CDR3 DNA sequence: TGTGCCAGCAGTTCCTACCTGACAGGCGTCGAGCAGTACTTC. This gives the protein CASSSYLTGVEQYF.

The CDR3 region is CASSPSAGGAGQPQHF. The CDR3 bases are TGTGCCAGCTCACCTTCCGCAGGGGGCGCGGGTCAGCCCCAGCATTTT. This chain uses TRBV18 with TRBJ1-5; 8 bases are shared with TRBD1. The CDR3 consists of 16 residues. V shed 3 bases, J shed 6 bases, and the junction held 10 bases outside the gene matches. CDR1 and CDR2 from the germline V gene are KGHSH and LQKENI.

This clone came up a few times. The chain combines TRBV6-5 with TRBJ2-5; 7 bases are a match to TRBD1. J gave up 4 bases and V 8 bases, and 7 bases lay outside the gene matches. The V gene's germline CDR1 is MNHEY and CDR2 SVGAGI. The CDR3 runs 13 residues. For the CDR3, the DNA is TGTGCCAGCTTCCTCCCAGGGGGAGAGACCCAGTACTTC. Translating gives CASFLPGGETQYF.

Note on this clone: Other DNA variants within this sample encode the same CDR3. The chain links TRBV5-1 to TRBJ2-5; TRBD2 matches at 11 bases. V lost 4 bases, J lost 2 bases, and 4 bases stayed unmatched. This CDR3 is 15 amino acids long. Germline V gene lookup returns CDR1 SGHRS and CDR2 YFSETQ. The CDR3 DNA follows: TGCGCCAGCAGCGTGGGGACTAGCGGACAAGAGACCCAGTACTTC. This gives the protein CASSVGTSGQETQYF.

V usage is TRBV4-2 and J usage is TRBJ2-7; 10 bases map to TRBD1. The CDR3 has 15 amino acids. CDR1 LGHNA and CDR2 YNFKEQ come from the germline V gene. The V and J ends lost 0 bases and 4 bases, in that order; junction bases with no gene match: 3. DNA of the CDR3: TGTGCCAGCAGCCAAGATGGGACAGGGGTATACGAGCAGTACTTC. Protein product: CASSQDGTGVYEQYF.

The rearrangement links TRBV29-1 to TRBJ2-1; 9 bases agree with TRBD1. Germline-derived CDR1 and CDR2 are SQVTM and ANQGSEA. The CDR3 covers 13 residues. With 4 bases clipped from V and 7 bases from J, the junction kept 5 bases outside the gene matches. Written as DNA, the CDR3 is TGCAGCGTTGGACAGGGGGGAAGGAATGAGCAGTTCTTC. It codes for CSVGQGGRNEQFF.

The V and J genes are TRBV9 and TRBJ2-1; TRBD2 agrees at 8 bases. Germline V gene sequence: CDR1 SGDLS, CDR2 YYNGEE. V lost 6 bases, J lost 7 bases, and 15 bases stayed unmatched. CDR3 length: 16 amino acids. This chain's CDR3 is CASNPLGLAGGNEQFF. The CDR3 bases are TGTGCCAGCAACCCCCTAGGGCTAGCGGGTGGTAATGAGCAGTTCTTC. Complete variable domain (other parts from reference TRBV9 and TRBJ2-1): DSGVTQTPKHLITATGQRVTLRCSPRSGDLSVYWYQQSLDQGLQFLIQYYNGEERAKGNILERFSAQQFPDLHSELNLSSLELGDSALYFCASNPLGLAGGNEQFFGPGTRLTVL.

The CDR3 bases are TGTGCCAGCACCGTAGGGGGGGCAGGTGAATCCTACGAGCAGTACTTC. It translates to CASTVGGAGESYEQYF. The chain has TRBV28 and TRBJ2-7; D might be TRBD2 (7 bases). The V and J ends lost 7 bases and 1 base respectively, with 20 bases between them. The length of the CDR3 is 16 residues. Germline V gene data show CDR1 as MDHEN and CDR2 as SYDVKM.

This chain's CDR3 is CASSLEQGIGGEAFF. The DNA of the CDR3 is TGCGCCAGCAGCTTGGAACAGGGCATAGGGGGTGAAGCTTTCTTT. This chain connects TRBV5-1 to TRBJ1-1, with D perhaps TRBD1 (6 bases). CDR1 and CDR2 (germline): SGHRS, YFSETQ. The length of the CDR3 is 15 residues. The V end lost 0 bases, the J end lost 7 bases, and 16 bases lay between the germline ends.

On this clone: The sample holds other DNA sequences that translate to the same CDR3. V is TRBV9 and J is TRBJ2-3; D possibly corresponds to TRBD2 (5 bases). CDR1 is SGDLS, CDR2 YYNGEE, per germline. Trimming removed 4 bases from V and 0 bases from J, with 9 bases in between. This CDR3 has 14 amino acids. CDR3 region: CASSPRTSTDTQYF. The CDR3 DNA sequence: TGTGCCAGCAGCCCCCGGACTAGCACAGATACGCAGTATTTT. Together with reference TRBV9 and TRBJ2-3, the CDR3 gives the full variable domain: DSGVTQTPKHLITATGQRVTLRCSPRSGDLSVYWYQQSLDQGLQFLIQYYNGEERAKGNILERFSAQQFPDLHSELNLSSLELGDSALYFCASSPRTSTDTQYFGPGTRLTVL.

The chain has TRBV6-1 and TRBJ2-1, with unresolved D. From germline, CDR1 is MNHNS and CDR2 SASEGT. The CDR3 sequence is 11 residues long. The V and J ends lost 2 bases and 15 bases respectively, with 11 bases between them. CDR3 DNA sequence: TGTGCCAGCAGTGAAAGCTGGGCCCGGTTCTTC. As protein: CASSESWARFF.

This chain joins TRBV30 and TRBJ1-1; D is undetermined. This CDR3 region has 12 residues. Trimming left V 5 bases short and J 6 bases short, with 13 bases between. Germline values: CDR1 GTSNPN, CDR2 SVGIG (reference sequence). The CDR3 sequence is CAWVRRRAEAFF. CDR3 nucleotide sequence: TGTGCCTGGGTTCGTAGGCGGGCTGAAGCTTTCTTT. The full variable domain, rest sourced from reference TRBV30 and TRBJ1-1, is SQTIHQWPATLVQPVGSPLSLECTVEGTSNPNLYWYRQAAGRGLQLLFYSVGIGQISSEVPQNLSASRPQDRQFILSSKKLLLSDSGFYLCAWVRRRAEAFFGQGTRLTVV.

Details on this clone: The same CDR3 arises from other DNA sequences in this sample as well. The J gene is TRBJ2-7, the V gene TRBV5-1, with TRBD1 matching over 8 bases. V lost 2 bases, J lost 3 bases, and 4 bases stayed unmatched. Germline V gene lookup returns CDR1 SGHRS and CDR2 YFSETQ. The length of the CDR3 is 14 residues. The CDR3 coding sequence is TGCGCCAGCAGCTTCGGGACAGGTGGCTACGAGCAGTACTTC. Protein sequence: CASSFGTGGYEQYF.

This clone was observed a handful of times. The rearrangement joins TRBV6-5 to TRBJ1-1, with D uncertain. Germline assignment: CDR1 MNHEY and CDR2 SVGAGI. The length of the CDR3 is 15 residues. V lost 4 bases and J 1 base, leaving 13 bases between the germline ends. DNA of the CDR3: TGTGCCAGCAGTTCCCGTGGTGAGGCGAACACTGAAGCTTTCTTT. Translated: CASSSRGEANTEAFF.

This clone was counted only a few times. V usage is TRBV12-5 and J usage is TRBJ2-3; the D is unclear. CDR1 is LGHNT and CDR2 is FRNRAP in the germline V gene. The CDR3 has 12 residues. Trimming cost V 7 bases and J 0 bases, with 5 bases left between them. The CDR3 sequence is CASALSTDTQYF. In DNA form, the CDR3 reads TGTGCTAGTGCCCTCAGCACAGATACGCAGTATTTT.

With regard to this clone: Other nucleotide sequences from this sample produce the same CDR3. The V call is TRBV30, the J call TRBJ2-7, with D perhaps TRBD2 (5 bases). CDR1 is GTSNPN and CDR2 is SVGIG in the germline V gene (reference sequence). The CDR3 length is 12 residues. The ends were cut back, 3 bases at V and 2 bases at J, with 8 bases in the middle. CDR3 DNA: TGTGCCTGGAGCGGCGGGCCCTACGAGCAGTACTTC. As protein: CAWSGGPYEQYF.

This clone has only a few counts. V usage is TRBV27 and J usage is TRBJ2-5; 8 bases fit TRBD2. Germline CDR1 and CDR2: MNHEY and SMNVEV (reference sequence). J was trimmed by 7 bases and V by 5 bases; bases with no gene match: 9. The length of the CDR3 is 14 residues. The CDR3 here is CASSQPGLEGTQYF. The CDR3 DNA is TGTGCCAGCAGTCAGCCGGGACTAGAAGGGACCCAGTACTTC.

This clone was picked up a small number of times. The gene calls are TRBV9 and TRBJ2-1; 8 nucleotides line up with TRBD2. Trimming took 4 bases from V and 3 from J; bases not matched to a gene: 6. Germline lookup yields CDR1 SGDLS and CDR2 YYNGEE. This CDR3 comprises 15 residues. The CDR3 region is CASSHSGESYNEQFF. The CDR3 DNA follows: TGTGCCAGCAGCCATAGCGGGGAAAGCTACAATGAGCAGTTCTTC.

This chain links TRBV7-9 with TRBJ1-1; D remains unclear. Trimming pared 5 bases from V and 2 bases from J, leaving 9 bases between. This CDR3 contains 13 residues. Germline assignment: CDR1 SEHNR and CDR2 FQNEAQ (reference sequence). DNA for the CDR3: TGTGCCAGCAGCCCTGCAGAAAACACTGAAGCTTTCTTT. This encodes CASSPAENTEAFF.

The V and J genes are TRBV6-1 and TRBJ1-5; the match to TRBD1 covers 9 bases. The junction had 5 bases not matched to a gene; V was cut back by 6 bases and J by 2 bases. Germline lookup yields CDR1 MNHNS and CDR2 SASEGT. The CDR3 totals 15 residues. The CDR3 sequence is CASSLWTGGNQPQHF. CDR3 in DNA: TGTGCCAGCAGCCTGTGGACAGGGGGCAATCAGCCCCAGCATTTT.

About this clone: Within the sample, other DNA sequences also encode this same CDR3. This chain connects TRBV18 to TRBJ2-1; TRBD2 aligns across 7 bases. CDR3 length: 11 residues. V was clipped by 6 bases and J by 8 bases; unmatched bases: 1. CDR1 KGHSH and CDR2 LQKENI come from the germline V gene. CDR3: CASSRGDEQFF. The CDR3 DNA sequence: TGTGCCAGCTCCCGGGGGGATGAGCAGTTCTTC.

The chain uses TRBV29-1 and TRBJ2-7, with TRBD2 matching over 11 bases. Germline lookup yields CDR1 SQVTM and CDR2 ANQGSEA. This CDR3 spans 13 amino acids. With V trimmed by 6 bases and J by 11 bases, 12 bases remained unmatched. The CDR3 coding sequence is TGCAGCGTCCGAGGGTTAGCGGGAGGGCACGAGTACTTC. It encodes CSVRGLAGGHEYF.

The gene calls are TRBV30 and TRBJ2-4; TRBD2 agrees at 8 bases. Germline CDR1 GTSNPN, CDR2 SVGIG (reference sequence). J lost 6 bases, V lost 4 bases, and 5 bases had no gene match. The CDR3 is 13 amino acids. In DNA, the CDR3 is TGTGCCTGGAACGGCCGGGGGGGAAACATTCAGTACTTC. The encoded protein is CAWNGRGGNIQYF.

This clone has only one observation. J is TRBJ1-1 and V is TRBV5-1; a possible D gene is TRBD1 (5 bases). CDR1 and CDR2 (germline): SGHRS, YFSETQ. The CDR3 totals 15 residues. Between the trimmed V and J ends, which lost 3 bases and 5 bases, there was a span of 17 bases. CDR3 region: CASSSGLSQRTEAFF. CDR3 coding DNA: TGCGCCAGCAGCTCGGGACTAAGCCAACGAACTGAAGCTTTCTTT.

This chain connects TRBV4-1 to TRBJ2-1; D remains ambiguous. There are 14 residues in the CDR3. V lost 1 base to trimming and J lost 4 bases, with 8 bases between them. From germline, CDR1 is MGHRA and CDR2 YSYEKL. The chain's CDR3 is CASSQVVYYNEQFF. The CDR3 coding sequence is TGCGCCAGCAGCCAAGTGGTCTATTACAATGAGCAGTTCTTC.

The chain links TRBV30 to TRBJ1-2; weak D call: TRBD1 (6 bases). The CDR3 is 12 amino acids. The V and J ends lost 0 bases and 8 bases respectively, with 10 bases between them. CDR1 and CDR2 (germline): GTSNPN, SVGIG (reference sequence). In DNA, the CDR3 is TGTGCCTGGAGTGTATCAGGGGACGGCTACACCTTC. It encodes CAWSVSGDGYTF.

There are a few counts of this clone. The chain combines TRBV30 with TRBJ2-1, with a tentative D call TRBD1 (5 bases). Germline-derived CDR1 and CDR2 are GTSNPN and SVGIG (reference sequence). The CDR3 is 12 residues long. Trimming removed 3 bases at V and 9 bases at J, with 12 bases between. The CDR3 sequence is CAWSPLDSEQFF. DNA for the CDR3: TGTGCCTGGAGCCCTCTCGACAGTGAGCAGTTCTTC.

This rearrangement joins TRBV14 to TRBJ1-2; possibly TRBD1 for D (6 bases). Trimming removed 5 bases at V and 4 bases at J, with 11 bases between. CDR1 is SGHDN, CDR2 FVKESK, per germline. The CDR3 runs 13 residues. CDR3 DNA: TGTGCCAGCAGCTACAGGGCATCCTATGGCTACACCTTC. As protein: CASSYRASYGYTF.

A few counts support this clone. The chain recombines TRBV30 with TRBJ2-7; D is possibly TRBD2 (6 bases). Germline V gene lookup returns CDR1 GTSNPN and CDR2 SVGIG (reference sequence). V was cut by 3 bases and J by 4 bases, with 13 bases left in between. The CDR3 loop spans 13 amino acids. The CDR3: CAWRDYEGYEQYF. The CDR3 coding sequence is TGTGCCTGGAGGGACTACGAAGGTTACGAGCAGTACTTC.